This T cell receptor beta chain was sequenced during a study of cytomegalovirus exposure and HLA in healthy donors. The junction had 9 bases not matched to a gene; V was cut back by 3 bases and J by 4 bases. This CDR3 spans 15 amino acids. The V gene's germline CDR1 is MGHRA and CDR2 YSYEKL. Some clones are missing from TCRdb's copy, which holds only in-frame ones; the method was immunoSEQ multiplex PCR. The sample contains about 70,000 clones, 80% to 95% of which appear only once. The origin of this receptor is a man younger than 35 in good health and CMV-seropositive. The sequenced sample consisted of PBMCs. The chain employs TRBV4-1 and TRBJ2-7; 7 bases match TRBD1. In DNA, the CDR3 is TGCGCCAGCAGCCAGAATACAGGGGATTCGTACGAGCAGTACTTC. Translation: CASSQNTGDSYEQYF.